The 2 T cell receptor beta chains listed next were all sequenced from one sample in a study of cytomegalovirus exposure and HLA in healthy donors. Primers for the PCR totalled 60 Vbeta and 13 Jbeta. Sequenced by immunoSEQ multiplex PCR; TCRdb stores in-frame clones only, minus some. The sample has 120,000 or so clones, approximately 87% seen once. Sequenced: PBMCs. These receptors originate from a man between 18 and 29 years old in good health and CMV-seropositive.

The chain links TRBV5-4 to TRBJ1-2, with 10 bases fitting TRBD1. Germline assignment: CDR1 SGHNT and CDR2 YYREEE (reference sequence). Germline trimming cut 0 bases from V and 4 bases from J; bases unmatched to any gene: 6. CDR3 size: 16 residues. CDR3 sequence: CASSLGGDRGGYGYTF. The CDR3 DNA reads TGTGCCAGCAGCTTGGGCGGGGACAGGGGAGGCTATGGCTACACCTTC.

The rearrangement uses TRBV9 and TRBJ1-2, with D possibly TRBD1 on 6 matching bases. The germline V gene encodes CDR1 SGDLS and CDR2 YYNGEE. V lost 0 bases and J lost 2, with 20 bases in between. The CDR3 has 18 residues. The CDR3 protein is CASSVAGLFDTGNYGYTF. The CDR3 coding sequence is TGTGCCAGCAGCGTAGCAGGGTTGTTTGATACAGGGAACTATGGCTACACCTTC.